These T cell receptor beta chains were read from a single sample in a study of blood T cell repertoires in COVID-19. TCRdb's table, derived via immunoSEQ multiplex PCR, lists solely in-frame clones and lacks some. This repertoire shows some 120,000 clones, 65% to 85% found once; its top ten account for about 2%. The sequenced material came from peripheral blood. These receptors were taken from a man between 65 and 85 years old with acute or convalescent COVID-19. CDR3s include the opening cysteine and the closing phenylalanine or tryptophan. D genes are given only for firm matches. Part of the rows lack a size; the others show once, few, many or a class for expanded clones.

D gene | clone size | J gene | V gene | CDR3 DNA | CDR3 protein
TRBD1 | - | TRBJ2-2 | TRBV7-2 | TGTGCCAGCAGCTTCGCCAGGGGGCAGGGCACCGGGGAGCTGTTTTTT | CASSFARGQGTGELFF
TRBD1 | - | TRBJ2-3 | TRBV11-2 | TGTGCCAGCAGCTGGGGGGGACAGGGCGCAGATACGCAGTATTTT | CASSWGGQGADTQYF
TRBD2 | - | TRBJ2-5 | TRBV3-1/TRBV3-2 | TGTGCCAGCAGCGGCAGACTAGCGGACAACCAAGAGACCCAGTACTTC | CASSGRLADNQETQYF
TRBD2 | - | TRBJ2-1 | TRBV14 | TGTGCCAGCAGCCTAGCGGGGGGGCGGGCCAATGAGCAGTTCTTC | CASSLAGGRANEQFF
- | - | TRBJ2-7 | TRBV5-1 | TGCGCCAGCAGCTTAGTAGTTGACTCCTACGAGCAGTACTTC | CASSLVVDSYEQYF
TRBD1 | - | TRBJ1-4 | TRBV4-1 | TGCGCCAGCAGCGCACCGGGACAGGGGTTGATGTTTTTT | CASSAPGQGLMFF
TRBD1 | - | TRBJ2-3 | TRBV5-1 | TGCGCCAGCAGCTGGGTTTTGGACAGGGCCTCAGATACGCAGTATTTT | CASSWVLDRASDTQYF
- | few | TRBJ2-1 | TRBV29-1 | TGCAGCGTTGGGGCGGTAGCGAACTACAATGAGCAGTTCTTC | CSVGAVANYNEQFF
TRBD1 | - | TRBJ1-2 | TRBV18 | TGTGCCAGCTCACCCCGACAGGGGGTCTCCTATGGCTACACCTTC | CASSPRQGVSYGYTF
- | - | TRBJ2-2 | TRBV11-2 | TGTGCCAGCAGCTTAGCTACCTTGACTCTAAACACCGGGGAGCTGTTTTTT | CASSLATLTLNTGELFF
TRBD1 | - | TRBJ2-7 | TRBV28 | TGTGCCAGCAGTTTACCTTCCGGGACAGGGAGCGACGAGCAGTACTTC | CASSLPSGTGSDEQYF